This entry is about one TCR beta chain. This clonotype was seen at least ten times. Its antigen remains unidentified. It has no much larger one-base neighbor in the sample; base qualities were not kept. The data are from a study of neurological immune-mediated disorders (dated by TCRdb to between 2018 and 2020). About the study as a whole: Among the approximately 34 multiple sclerosis patients, some 31 had relapsing-remitting MS and 3 had secondary progressive MS. The study compared peripheral blood TCR-beta repertoires of HTLV-I-associated myelopathy (HAM/TSP) patients, multiple sclerosis patients and healthy controls using UMI-based sequencing. The roughly 110 TCR-beta libraries included longitudinal samples, technical triplicates and paired sorted CD4+ and CD8+ T-cell subsets alongside PBMC samples. Of the approximately 66 subjects in the cohort, around 15 were HAM/TSP patients, some 34 were multiple sclerosis patients, and approximately 20 were healthy controls. The paper's findings and limits, for the study overall: No identical CDR3 amino acid sequences were found to be shared among expanded clones across subjects, suggesting that TCR-beta repertoires were private in all groups. The highest TCR clonal expansion was observed in HAM/TSP patients, whereas the lowest was observed in MS patients, even when compared with healthy controls. No association of the MS cluster with clinical or MRI features was observed, and the need for larger cohorts was stated by the authors. Phylogenetic analysis grouped repertoires from 18 of 34 MS patients into a cluster of related CDR3 sequences, suggesting a possible repertoire-level signature.

For the unsorted PBMC libraries, 2 million PBMCs were stored in RNAlater at -80 degrees C until RNA extraction and were used to generate the libraries. The multiple sclerosis patients were enrolled in a US clinical protocol that used magnetic resonance imaging to evaluate disease progression. Peripheral blood underwent Ficoll-Hypaque density gradient centrifugation to isolate PBMCs, which were then cryopreserved in liquid nitrogen. cDNA synthesis used template-switch 5'RACE with a primer carrying a 10-nucleotide random unique molecular identifier tagging each TCR transcript. Over 170 million TCR-beta sequences, covering 15-18 subjects, were produced in each sequencing run. Total RNA was extracted with the RNeasy kit. The KAPA Real-time Library Amplification kit was used to amplify TCR-beta VDJ regions with primers for the TCR constant region and the 5'RACE anchor. A first PCR added sample indexes and Illumina adaptors, and a second PCR then raised library yield. After Ampure bead purification, the roughly 650 bp TCR product was size-selected on a 2% E-gel SizeSelection system. Before pooling, libraries had their quality checked on a Bioanalyzer, their concentration measured with Qubit, and their quantity determined with the Kapa Library Quantification kit. Libraries were sequenced paired-end 2 x 150 bp on an Illumina HiSeq 2500. To increase sequence diversity, roughly 25-31% phiX was spiked into each library pool. On the authors' methods: The UMI-based MiGEC pipeline processed quality-filtered reads and removed over 80% of raw TCR sequences during error correction. IMGT germline references were used for alignment of VDJ genes, and clonotypes were defined by a unique CDR3 amino acid sequence together with V-J genes. Clonal expansion, Shannon diversity and CDR3 relatedness were evaluated with VDJtools (CalcPairwiseDistances, ClusterSamples), while phylogenetic trees were built in CLCbio workbench. Clones with at least 8 unique UMIs were defined as expanded, with this threshold being based on coefficient-of-variation modelling across technical triplicates. In-frame beta chains were kept once TCRdb had trimmed the public reads at Q25 with fastp and called clones with MiXCR. Each entry merges the rows of one CDR3 protein and shows their most common DNA and genes. The V and J calls and clone size are TCRdb's, not the authors'. The sample profile shows about 58,000 distinct CDR3 sequences; 2% to 2.5% of them were found once. The ten largest clones capture around 2.8% of the sample.

V is clipped by 0 bases and J by 6 bases, and the sequence between their germline boundaries is 10 bases long. The CDR3 contains 14 residues, cysteine and phenylalanine counted. Solely the CDR3 DNA is kept, with 42 bases framed from the first base. The germline V gene encodes CDR1 LGHDT and CDR2 YNNKEL (reference sequence). The sample consisted of PBMCs. The sequence derives from a man aged 45-60 years with multiple sclerosis. The chain joins TRBV3-1 to TRBJ2-3; no D gene is confidently identified. The CDR3 region: CASSQDLNSDTQYF. The nucleotide sequence reads as follows: TGTGCCAGCAGCCAAGATCTGAACAGCGATACGCAGTATTTT.